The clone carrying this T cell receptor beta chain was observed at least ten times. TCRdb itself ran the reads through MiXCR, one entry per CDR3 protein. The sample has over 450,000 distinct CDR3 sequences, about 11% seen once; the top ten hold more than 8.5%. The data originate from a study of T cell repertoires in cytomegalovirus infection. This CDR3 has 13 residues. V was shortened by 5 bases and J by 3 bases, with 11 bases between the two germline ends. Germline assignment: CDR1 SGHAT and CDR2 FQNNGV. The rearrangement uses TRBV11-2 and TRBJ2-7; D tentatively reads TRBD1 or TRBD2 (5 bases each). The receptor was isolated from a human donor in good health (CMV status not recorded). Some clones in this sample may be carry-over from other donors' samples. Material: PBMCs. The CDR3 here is CASSRDHDYEQYF. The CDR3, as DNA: TGTGCCAGCAGCCGGGACCATGACTACGAGCAGTACTTC.